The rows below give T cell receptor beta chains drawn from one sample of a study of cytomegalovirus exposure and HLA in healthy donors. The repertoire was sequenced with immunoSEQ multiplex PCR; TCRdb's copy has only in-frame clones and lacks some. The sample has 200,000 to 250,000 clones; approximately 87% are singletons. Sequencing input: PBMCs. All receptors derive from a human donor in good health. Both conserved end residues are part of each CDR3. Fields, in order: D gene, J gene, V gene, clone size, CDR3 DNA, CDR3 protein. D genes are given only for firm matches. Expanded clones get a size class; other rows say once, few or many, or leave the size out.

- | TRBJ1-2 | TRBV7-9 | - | TGTGCCAGCAGCCCCGACGGACAGTCTAACTATGGCTACACCTTC | CASSPDGQSNYGYTF
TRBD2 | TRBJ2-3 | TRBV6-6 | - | TGTGCCAGCAACCCGGGTAGCGGGAGTCCCACAGATACGCAGTATTTT | CASNPGSGSPTDTQYF
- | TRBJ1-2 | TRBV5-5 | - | TGTGCCAGCAGCTTGATAGACCAGGGGCAACTTTATGGCTACACCTTC | CASSLIDQGQLYGYTF
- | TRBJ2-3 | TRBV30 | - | TGTGCCTGGAGTGTCTTTGGAGCAGGGGCAGATACGCAGTATTTT | CAWSVFGAGADTQYF
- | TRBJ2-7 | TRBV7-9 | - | TGTTCCAGCAGCCCCGCGGGCCCTGGGGCCTACGAGCAGTACTTC | CSSSPAGPGAYEQYF
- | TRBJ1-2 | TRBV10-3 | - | TGTGCCATCAGTGAGTCCGAAGGGGCTGGCTACACCTTC | CAISESEGAGYTF
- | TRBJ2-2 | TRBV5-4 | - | TGTGCCAGCAGCTTGTCAGGAACCTTTACCGGGGAGCTGTTTTTT | CASSLSGTFTGELFF
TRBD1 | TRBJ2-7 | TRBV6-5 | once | TGTGCAATTCCACAGGGGGCAAGCTCCTACGAGCAGTACTTC | CAIPQGASSYEQYF
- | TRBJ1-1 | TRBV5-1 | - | TGCGCCAGCAGCCCCCTTGGGGCGGCGGAAGCTTTCTTT | CASSPLGAAEAFF
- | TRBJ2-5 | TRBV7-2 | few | TGTGCCAGCAGCCAGGACTACCAAGAGACCCAGTACTTC | CASSQDYQETQYF
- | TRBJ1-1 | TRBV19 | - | TGTGCCAGTAGTCTATCAACAGAGAACACTGAAGCTTTCTTT | CASSLSTENTEAFF
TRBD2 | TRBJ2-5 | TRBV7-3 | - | TGTGCCAGCAGCAATAGCGGGAGCCAGACCCAGTACTTC | CASSNSGSQTQYF
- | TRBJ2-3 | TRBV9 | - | TGTGCCAGCAGCGCAGGACAGACCGTCACAGATACGCAGTATTTT | CASSAGQTVTDTQYF
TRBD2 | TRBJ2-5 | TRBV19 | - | TGTGCCACCACTAGCGGAGTACAAGAGACCCAGTACTTC | CATTSGVQETQYF
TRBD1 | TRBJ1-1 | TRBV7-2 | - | TGTGCCAGCAGCCCCCGGACAGGGGAGGACACTGAAGCTTTCTTT | CASSPRTGEDTEAFF
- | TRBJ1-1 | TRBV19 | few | TGTGCCAGTAGACAGCCGAACACTGAAGCTTTCTTT | CASRQPNTEAFF
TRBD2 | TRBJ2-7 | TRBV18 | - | TGTGCCAGCTCACCGGGACTAGCGGGGAACTACGAGCAGTACTTC | CASSPGLAGNYEQYF
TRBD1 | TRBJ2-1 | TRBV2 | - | TGTGCCAGCCGTGGAGAAGAGGGGACAGGGTCCCCAGCTTTCTACAATGAGCAGTTCTTC | CASRGEEGTGSPAFYNEQFF
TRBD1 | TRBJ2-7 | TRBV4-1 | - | TGCGCCAGCAGCCGGATCGGACAGGGCACTTACGAGCAGTACTTC | CASSRIGQGTYEQYF
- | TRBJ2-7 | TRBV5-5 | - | TGTGCCAGCAGCTACCCCATGTTGCGGGATAGCTCCTACGAGCAGTACTTC | CASSYPMLRDSSYEQYF
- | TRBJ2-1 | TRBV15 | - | TGTGCCACCAGTTTATACAATGAGCAGTTCTTC | CATSLYNEQFF
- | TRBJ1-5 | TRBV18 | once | TGTGCCAGCTCAGCAACGGGGGGCATTAGCAATCAGCCCCAGCATTTT | CASSATGGISNQPQHF
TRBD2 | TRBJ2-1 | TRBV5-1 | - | TGCGCCAGCAGCTTGTGGTCCGCGGGGGGCTACAATGAGCAGTTCTTC | CASSLWSAGGYNEQFF
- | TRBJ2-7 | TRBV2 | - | TGTGCCAGCAGTGATCGCAGGGGTCTATACGAGCAGTACTTC | CASSDRRGLYEQYF
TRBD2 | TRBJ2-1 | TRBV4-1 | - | TGCGCCAGCAGCCTGGGACTAGCGGGGTACAATGAGCAGTTCTTC | CASSLGLAGYNEQFF
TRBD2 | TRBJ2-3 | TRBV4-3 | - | TGCGCCAGCAGCCCTAGACTAGCGGGAGGGCAGTATTTT | CASSPRLAGGQYF
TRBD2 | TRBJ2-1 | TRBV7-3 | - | TGTGCCAGCAGCACCCTAGCGGCTTCCTACAATGAGCAGTTCTTC | CASSTLAASYNEQFF
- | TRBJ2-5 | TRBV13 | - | TGTGCCAGCAGCTCCCTGACAGGCTCTGGGGAGACCCAGTACTTC | CASSSLTGSGETQYF
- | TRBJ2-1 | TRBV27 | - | TGTGCCAGCAGCTTCGGTCTCCCCCCGAGCTCCTACAATGAGCAGTTCTTC | CASSFGLPPSSYNEQFF
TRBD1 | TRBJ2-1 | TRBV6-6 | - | TGTGCCAGCAGTGCCCGGACAGGGGGCGCGGACAATGAGCAGTTCTTC | CASSARTGGADNEQFF
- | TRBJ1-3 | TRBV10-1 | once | TGCGCCAGCACCCCAGGGCCGGGAAACACCATATATTTT | CASTPGPGNTIYF
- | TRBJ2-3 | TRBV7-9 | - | TGTGCCAGCAGCCCCAGTGGGATGGGGAGAAGCACAGATACGCAGTATTTT | CASSPSGMGRSTDTQYF
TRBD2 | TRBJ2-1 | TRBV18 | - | TGTGCCAGCTCACCACGGCGGGAGAATGAGCAGTTCTTC | CASSPRRENEQFF
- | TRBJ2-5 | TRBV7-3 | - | TGTGCCAGCAGCTTTGGCTCCCAAGAGACCCAGTACTTC | CASSFGSQETQYF
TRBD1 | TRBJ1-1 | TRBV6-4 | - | TGTGCCAGCAGTGGACAGGGTGGGGAGAACACTGAAGCTTTCTTT | CASSGQGGENTEAFF
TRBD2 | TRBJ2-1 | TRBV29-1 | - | TGCAGCGTTGACCCGGGACTAAATAGCAATGAGCAGTTCTTC | CSVDPGLNSNEQFF
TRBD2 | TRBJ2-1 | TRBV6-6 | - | TGTGCCAGCAGTTACTCGAGGACTAGCGGGAACAAGCAGTTCTTC | CASSYSRTSGNKQFF
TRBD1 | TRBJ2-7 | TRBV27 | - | TGTGCCAGCAGTTTAAGGTCTTACACCTTGACAGGGCAGGGCGAGCAGTACTTC | CASSLRSYTLTGQGEQYF
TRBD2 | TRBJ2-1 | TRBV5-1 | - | TGCGCCAGCAGCTTTCTAGCGGTTTACAATGAGCAGTTCTTC | CASSFLAVYNEQFF
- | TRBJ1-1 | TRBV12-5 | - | TGTGCTAGTGGTACCGGCCTGGGGCACCTTGCTTTCTTT | CASGTGLGHLAFF
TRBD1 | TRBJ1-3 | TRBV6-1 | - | TGTGCCAGCAGGAAAGGACAGGACTCTGGAAACACCATATATTTT | CASRKGQDSGNTIYF
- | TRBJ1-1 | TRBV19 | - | TGTGCCAGTAGTATGGGGGCGAACCGAAACACTGAAGCTTTCTTT | CASSMGANRNTEAFF
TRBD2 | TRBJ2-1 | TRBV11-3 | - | TGTGCCAGCAGCTTAGAACTAGCGGGAGGGCCGAGAAATGAGCAGTTCTTC | CASSLELAGGPRNEQFF
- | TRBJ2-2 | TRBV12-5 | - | TGTGCTAGTGGTTTGGTGCTCGGGCAGGGGAACACCGGGGAGCTGTTTTTT | CASGLVLGQGNTGELFF
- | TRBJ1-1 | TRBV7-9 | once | TGTGCCAGCAGCTTCTCCCCGGACACTGAAGCTTTCTTT | CASSFSPDTEAFF
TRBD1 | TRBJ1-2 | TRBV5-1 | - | TGCGCCAGCAGGTGGACAGGGGGATTATATGGCTACACCTTC | CASRWTGGLYGYTF
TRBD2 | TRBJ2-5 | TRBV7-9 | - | TGTGCCAGCAGCAATAATATACGGCGGGAGGCCCGTGAGACCCAGTACTTC | CASSNNIRREARETQYF
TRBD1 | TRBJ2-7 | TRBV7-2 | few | TGTGCCAGCAGCTTAGCTTTACCGGGACAGGGTTCCCACGAGCAGTACTTC | CASSLALPGQGSHEQYF
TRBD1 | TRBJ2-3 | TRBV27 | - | TGTGCCAGCAGGACAGGGATTGATAGCACAGATACGCAGTATTTT | CASRTGIDSTDTQYF
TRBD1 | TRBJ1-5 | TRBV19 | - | TGTGCCAGTAGTAGGGACAGGGAAAGAGGGAGCAATCAGCCCCAGCATTTT | CASSRDRERGSNQPQHF
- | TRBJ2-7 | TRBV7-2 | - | TGTGCCAGCAGCCCCCCCGGGTTTTCCTACGAGCAGTACTTC | CASSPPGFSYEQYF
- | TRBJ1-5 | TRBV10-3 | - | TGTGCCATCAGTGAGTACACAGGGAATCAGCCCCAGCATTTT | CAISEYTGNQPQHF
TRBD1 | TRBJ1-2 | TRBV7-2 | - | TGTGCCAGCAGCAGTAAGACCGGGACAGGGAAATTAAACACCTTC | CASSSKTGTGKLNTF
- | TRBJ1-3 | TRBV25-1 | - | TGTGCCAGCAGTGAATTAGGCAAGGGGTTTGGAAACACCATATATTTT | CASSELGKGFGNTIYF
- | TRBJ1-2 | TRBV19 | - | TGTGCCAGTAGATCCCCCGCGACGGAGGCGGATGGCTACACCTTC | CASRSPATEADGYTF
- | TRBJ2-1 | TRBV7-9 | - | TGTGCTACATCCCTTCCGGCTAGCTCCTTCAATGAGCAGTTCTTC | CATSLPASSFNEQFF
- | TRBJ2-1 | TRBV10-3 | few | TGTGCCATCAGTGTAGGCGGACCTACGGGGGAGCAGTTCTTC | CAISVGGPTGEQFF
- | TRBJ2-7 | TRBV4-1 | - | TGCGCCAGCAGCCAAACCCCGGGAAGTGCCTACGAGCAGTACTTC | CASSQTPGSAYEQYF
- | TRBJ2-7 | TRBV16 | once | TGTGCCAGCAGCCGCCGAGCGGAATCCTACGAGCAGTACTTC | CASSRRAESYEQYF
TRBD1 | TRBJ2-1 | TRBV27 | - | TGTGTCAGCAGTTGGGGACAGACGAACAACAATGAGCAGTTCTTC | CVSSWGQTNNNEQFF